This TCR beta chain was sequenced for a study of blood T cell repertoires in COVID-19. Study overall: Acute and convalescent COVID-19 specimens originated in the United States, Italy and Spain.

The ends were cut back, 6 bases at V and 9 bases at J, with 15 bases in the middle. Germline CDR1 and CDR2: MDHEN and SYDVKM. The CDR3 runs to 14 residues. This clone was seen just once. The assay was immunoSEQ multiplex PCR, and TCRdb's table has in-frame clones only and misses some. Among about 270,000 clones listed, roughly nine tenths were seen once. Participant age was roughly 18 to 89 years, and participants resided in 20 to 30 US areas. The chain links TRBV28 to TRBJ1-6, with D tentatively TRBD1 (5 bases). The sequence came from a woman in her late teens or twenties who had recovered from COVID-19. Sequencing was performed on PBMCs or T cells enriched from blood (not recorded which). DNA of the CDR3: TGTGCCAGCAGGCCAGGGACTTGGGGTTCACCCCTCCACTTT. Amino acids: CASRPGTWGSPLHF.